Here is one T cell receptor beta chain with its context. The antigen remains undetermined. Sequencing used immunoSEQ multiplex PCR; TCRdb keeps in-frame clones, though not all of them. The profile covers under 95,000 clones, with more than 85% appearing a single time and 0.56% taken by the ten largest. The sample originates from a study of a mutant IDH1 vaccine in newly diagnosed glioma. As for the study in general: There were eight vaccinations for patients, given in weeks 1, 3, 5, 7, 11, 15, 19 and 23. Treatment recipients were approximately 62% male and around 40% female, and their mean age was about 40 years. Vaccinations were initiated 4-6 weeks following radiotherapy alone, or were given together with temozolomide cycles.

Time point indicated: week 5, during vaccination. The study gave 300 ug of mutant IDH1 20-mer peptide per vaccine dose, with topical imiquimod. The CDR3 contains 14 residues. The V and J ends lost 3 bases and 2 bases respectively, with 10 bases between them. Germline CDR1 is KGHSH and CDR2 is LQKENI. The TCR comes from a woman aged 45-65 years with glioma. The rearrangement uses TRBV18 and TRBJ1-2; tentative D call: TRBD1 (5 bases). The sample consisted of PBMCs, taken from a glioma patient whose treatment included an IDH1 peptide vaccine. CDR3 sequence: CASSPREGNYGYTF. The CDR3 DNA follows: TGTGCCAGCTCACCGAGGGAGGGGAACTATGGCTACACCTTC.